This T cell receptor beta chain was sequenced in a study of T cells in Graves' hyperthyroidism and ophthalmopathy. Study results and limitations: Median prediction lead before ophthalmopathy onset was 6.5 months with the model.

TCR beta CDR3 region amplification was performed from RNA transcripts. HTBI primers were employed in a first-round RT-PCR of the TCR CDR3. TCRdb reprocessed the multiplex PCR reads with MiXCR, giving one entry per CDR3 protein. The data contain 300,000 to 450,000 distinct CDR3 sequences, 15% to 18% of them singletons. Over 9 ml of fresh peripheral blood supplied the PBMCs. Germline CDR1 LNHNV, CDR2 YYDKDF (reference sequence). This CDR3 comprises 19 residues. This clonotype has more than one count but fewer than ten. Its antigen is undetermined. The junction departs from germline at one end; a sequencing error may be responsible.

The sequenced material came from blood. The rearrangement uses TRBV15 and TRBJ2-1; 8 bases are a match to TRBD2. The clonotype originates from a woman aged 18-29 years with Graves' hyperthyroidism that later progressed to Graves' ophthalmopathy. CDR3 coding DNA: TGTGCCACCGGCAGCCCCGCCTCCGGGACTAGGAGCTCCTACAATGAGCAGTTCTTC. The encoded protein is CATGSPASGTRSSYNEQFF.